This record concerns one T cell receptor (beta chain) sequence. The target antigen is unknown. The data derive from a study of blood T cells in healthy people across ages. Then a second PCR, running roughly 7 to 11 cycles, was carried out with a sample-barcoded 5' primer and a J-beta primer mix. Each sample provided no less than 2.5 million CDR3-containing paired-end reads. TCRdb re-derived calls from the 5' RACE reads in MiXCR, one entry per CDR3 protein. The top ten hold around a quarter of the sample, which has 780,000 or so distinct CDR3 sequences, about 56% seen once. Whole-study findings and limits: Long-lived donors exceeded aged donors in naive CD4+ cells and diversity. Roughly linear declines in TCR beta diversity per million T cells occurred with age. It was not known whether donors were CMV positive (a possible confounder of expanded clonotype changes).

The sample comprised blood. This TCR was recovered from a man aged 40-55 years in good health.

CDR3 nucleotide sequence: TGTGCCAGCAGTACTATCCGCGGACAGCCCCAGCATTTT. This codes for CASSTIRGQPQHF. V and J are TRBV6-5 and TRBJ1-5; unclear D gene. This CDR3 region has 13 residues. The germline V gene encodes CDR1 MNHEY and CDR2 SVGAGI. V was trimmed by 5 bases and J by 7 bases, leaving 12 bases between them.